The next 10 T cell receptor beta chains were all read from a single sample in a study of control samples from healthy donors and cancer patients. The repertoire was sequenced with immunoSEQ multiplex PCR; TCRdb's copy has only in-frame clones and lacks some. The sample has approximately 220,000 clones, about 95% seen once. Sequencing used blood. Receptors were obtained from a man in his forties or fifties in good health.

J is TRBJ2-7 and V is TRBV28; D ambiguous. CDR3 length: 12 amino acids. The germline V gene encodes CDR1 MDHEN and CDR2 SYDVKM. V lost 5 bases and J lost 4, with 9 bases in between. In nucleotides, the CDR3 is TGTGCCAGCAGTCCGCCCCGTTACGAGCAGTACTTC. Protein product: CASSPPRYEQYF.

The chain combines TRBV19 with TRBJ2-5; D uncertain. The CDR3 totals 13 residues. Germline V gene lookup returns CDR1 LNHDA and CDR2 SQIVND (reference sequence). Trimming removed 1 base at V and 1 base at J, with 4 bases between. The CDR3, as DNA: TGTGCCAGTAGTATAGTCGCCCAAGAGACCCAGTACTTC. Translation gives CASSIVAQETQYF.

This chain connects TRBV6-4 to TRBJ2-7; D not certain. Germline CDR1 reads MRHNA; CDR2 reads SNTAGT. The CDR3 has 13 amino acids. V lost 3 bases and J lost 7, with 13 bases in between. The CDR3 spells CASSETARSEQYF. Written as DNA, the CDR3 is TGTGCCAGCAGTGAGACGGCGCGCAGTGAGCAGTACTTC.

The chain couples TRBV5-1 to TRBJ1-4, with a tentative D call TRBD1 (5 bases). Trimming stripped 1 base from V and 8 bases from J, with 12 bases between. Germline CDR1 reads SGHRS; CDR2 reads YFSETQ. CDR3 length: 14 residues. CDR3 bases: TGCGCCAGCAGCTTGCAGGGTGGTACGGAAAAACTGTTTTTT. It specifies CASSLQGGTEKLFF.

As DNA, the CDR3 is TGTGCCAGCAGCGCCGACAGGGCAAATCAGCCCCAGCATTTT. This encodes CASSADRANQPQHF. This chain uses TRBV2 with TRBJ1-5; TRBD1 matches at 7 bases. The CDR3 is 14 amino acids. Germline lookup yields CDR1 SNHLY and CDR2 FYNNEI. J lost 4 bases, V lost 6 bases, and 6 bases had no gene match.

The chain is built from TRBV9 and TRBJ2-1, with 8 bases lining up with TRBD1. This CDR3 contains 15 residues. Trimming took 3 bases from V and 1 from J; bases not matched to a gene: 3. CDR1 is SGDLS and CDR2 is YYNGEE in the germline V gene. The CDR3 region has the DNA TGTGCCAGCAGCGCCCGACAGGGGTCCTACAATGAGCAGTTCTTC. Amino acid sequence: CASSARQGSYNEQFF.

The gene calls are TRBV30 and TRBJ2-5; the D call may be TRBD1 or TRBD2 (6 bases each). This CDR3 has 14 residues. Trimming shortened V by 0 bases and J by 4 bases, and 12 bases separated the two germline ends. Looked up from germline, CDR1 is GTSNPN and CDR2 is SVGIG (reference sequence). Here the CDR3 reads CAWSVRGGSETQYF. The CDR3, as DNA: TGTGCCTGGAGTGTACGAGGGGGGTCAGAGACCCAGTACTTC.

This CDR3 reads CASSFGQGAGGYTF. The CDR3 region has the DNA TGTGCCAGCAGTTTCGGACAGGGGGCGGGAGGCTACACCTTC. The chain couples TRBV27 to TRBJ1-2; TRBD1 matches 11 bases. Germline CDR1 MNHEY, CDR2 SMNVEV (reference sequence). This CDR3 region has 14 residues. Trimming removed 3 bases from V and 8 bases from J; junction bases left unmatched: 5.

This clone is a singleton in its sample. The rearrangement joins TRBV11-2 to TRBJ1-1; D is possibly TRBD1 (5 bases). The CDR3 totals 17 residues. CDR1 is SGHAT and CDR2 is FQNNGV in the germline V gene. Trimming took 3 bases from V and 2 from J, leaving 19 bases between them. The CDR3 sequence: CASSLSQMGRENTEAFF. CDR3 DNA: TGTGCCAGCAGCTTGTCACAGATGGGACGGGAAAACACTGAAGCTTTCTTT.

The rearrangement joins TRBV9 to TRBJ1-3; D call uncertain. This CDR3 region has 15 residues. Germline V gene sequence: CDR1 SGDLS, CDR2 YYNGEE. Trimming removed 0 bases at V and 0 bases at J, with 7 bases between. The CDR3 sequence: CASSVAGPSGNTIYF. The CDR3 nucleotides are TGTGCCAGCAGCGTAGCCGGGCCCTCTGGAAACACCATATATTTT.